The 16 T cell receptor beta chains reported below all come from one sample, sequenced in a study of T cell responses to AZD1222 COVID-19 vaccine. The data were produced by immunoSEQ multiplex PCR, yet TCRdb's version contains in-frame clones alone and is incomplete. The top ten clones hold just under 4% of a sample with roughly 55,000 clones, roughly 87% of them seen once. Here the sequenced sample was peripheral blood, taken on day 0 of AZD1222 vaccination. These receptor sequences come from an adult in good health.

This clone was recorded once. V and J are TRBV6-5 and TRBJ2-3, with 7 positions matching TRBD1. This CDR3 is built from 15 residues. After removal of 6 bases from V and 0 bases from J, the junction contained 6 bases not matched to a gene. Germline CDR1 MNHEY, CDR2 SVGAGI. The CDR3 sequence: CASRLEGASTDTQYF. The CDR3 nucleotides read TGTGCCAGCAGACTCGAGGGGGCTAGCACAGATACGCAGTATTTT.

The chain recombines TRBV7-6 with TRBJ2-5; the match to TRBD2 covers 8 bases. Germline CDR1 is SGHVS and CDR2 is FNYEAQ. The CDR3 loop spans 18 amino acids. The V gene end was trimmed by 0 bases and the J gene end by 5 bases; junction bases not matched to a gene: 14. The CDR3 sequence is CASSLASRLAGRFETQYF. CDR3 DNA: TGTGCCAGCAGCTTAGCGAGTCGGCTAGCGGGTCGGTTTGAGACCCAGTACTTC.

The V call is TRBV2, the J call TRBJ2-7; the match to TRBD2 covers 7 bases. The CDR3 covers 14 residues. Per the germline V gene, CDR1 is SNHLY and CDR2 is FYNNEI. J was trimmed by 1 base and V by 2 bases; bases with no gene match: 2. CDR3 sequence reads: CASSESGGSYEQYF. The CDR3 region has the DNA TGTGCCAGCAGTGAATCGGGGGGTTCCTACGAGCAGTACTTC.

The chain employs TRBV29-1 and TRBJ2-7; 8 positions match TRBD1. With V trimmed by 4 bases and J by 3 bases, 2 bases remained unmatched. Looked up from germline, CDR1 is SQVTM and CDR2 is ANQGSEA. The CDR3 runs 12 residues. This CDR3 reads CSVVGQVYEQYF. The CDR3 nucleotides read TGCAGCGTTGTGGGACAGGTCTACGAGCAGTACTTC.

The V and J genes are TRBV7-8 and TRBJ1-4; 10 positions agree with TRBD1. The V gene's germline CDR1 is SGHVS and CDR2 FQNEAQ. CDR3 length: 13 residues. V trimming: 5 bases; J trimming: 7 bases; junction bases outside the gene matches: 1. The CDR3 bases are TGTGCCAGCAGCCGGGACAGGGGTGAAAAACTGTTTTTT. This gives the protein CASSRDRGEKLFF.

This chain uses TRBV19 with TRBJ2-6, with D maybe TRBD1 (6 bases). V was trimmed by 7 bases and J by 4 bases, leaving 17 bases between them. The CDR3 has 16 amino acids. The V gene's germline CDR1 is LNHDA and CDR2 SQIVND (reference sequence). CDR3 protein: CASTPTQGQGANVLTF. DNA for the CDR3: TGTGCCAGTACCCCGACCCAGGGGCAAGGGGCCAACGTCCTGACTTTC.

The genes are TRBV12-3 or TRBV12-4 and TRBJ2-2; no reliable D call. V lost 3 bases to trimming and J lost 6 bases, with 5 bases between them. The CDR3 runs to 12 residues. CDR3 coding DNA: TGTGCCAGCAGTTTTGGCGCCGGGGAGCTGTTTTTT. Amino acid sequence: CASSFGAGELFF.

The chain couples TRBV15 to TRBJ1-2; D perhaps matches TRBD1 (5 bases). CDR1 is LNHNV, CDR2 YYDKDF, per germline (reference sequence). V was cut by 3 bases and J by 7 bases, with 18 bases left in between. The CDR3 length is 15 residues. The CDR3 loop is CATSSDLIGDGGYTF. The CDR3 region has the DNA TGTGCCACCAGCAGTGACTTGATCGGGGACGGTGGCTACACCTTC.

The chain recombines TRBV30 with TRBJ2-7; no definite D call. The CDR3 length is 13 residues. Deletions cut 0 bases from V and 7 bases from J, with 13 bases between. Per germline, CDR1 GTSNPN and CDR2 SVGIG (reference sequence). The CDR3 reads CAWSVSVWVEQYF. For the CDR3, the DNA is TGTGCCTGGAGTGTCTCAGTGTGGGTTGAGCAGTACTTC.

Worth noting for this clone: This sample also contains other DNA sequences that code for the same CDR3. The V and J genes are TRBV7-2 and TRBJ1-1; D perhaps matches TRBD1 (5 bases). The CDR3 has 15 residues. CDR1 is SGHTA, CDR2 FQGNSA, per germline. With 0 bases removed from V and 1 base from J, the gap between germline ends came to 9 bases. Written as DNA, the CDR3 is TGTGCCAGCAGCTTAGCGGGGGTTGGGAACACTGAAGCTTTCTTT. Protein sequence: CASSLAGVGNTEAFF. Combining the CDR3 with reference TRBV7-2 and TRBJ1-1 gives the whole variable domain GAGVSQSPSNKVTEKGKDVELRCDPISGHTALYWYRQSLGQGLEFLIYFQGNSAPDKSGLPSDRFSAERTGGSVSTLTIQRTQQEDSAVYLCASSLAGVGNTEAFFGQGTRLTVV.

V and J are TRBV7-6 and TRBJ2-7, with D uncertain. The CDR3 runs 15 residues. CDR1 is SGHVS and CDR2 is FNYEAQ in the germline V gene. Trimming cost V 1 base and J 0 bases, with 10 bases left between them. As DNA, the CDR3 is TGTGCCAGCAGCTTAGAAGCAGAACACTCCTACGAGCAGTACTTC. Its protein is CASSLEAEHSYEQYF.

The chain recombines TRBV5-1 with TRBJ1-1, with D unresolved. Germline V lookup: CDR1 SGHRS, CDR2 YFSETQ. The V end was cut by 1 base, the J end by 7 bases, with 11 bases between. CDR3 length: 13 amino acids. The CDR3 DNA reads as TGCGCCAGCAGCTTGTCCCTTGGCGGTGAAGCTTTCTTT. Translation: CASSLSLGGEAFF.

The J gene is TRBJ1-2, the V gene TRBV12-3 or TRBV12-4; weak D call: TRBD1 (5 bases). Trimming cost V 8 bases and J 7 bases, with 17 bases left between them. This CDR3 region has 13 residues. The CDR3 DNA follows: TGTGCCAGCCATACCGACGGGGCCGGTGGCTACACCTTC. Amino acid sequence: CASHTDGAGGYTF.

In this sample, this clone turned up once. The chain is built from TRBV5-1 and TRBJ2-5; D is perhaps TRBD2 (5 bases). The CDR3 contains 14 residues. Germline CDR1 and CDR2: SGHRS and YFSETQ. V shed 4 bases and J shed 0 bases, with 10 bases lying between them. The CDR3 DNA reads TGCGCCAGCAGCGGAGGACGGAACCAAGAGACCCAGTACTTC. As protein: CASSGGRNQETQYF. The full variable domain, in which reference TRBV5-1 and TRBJ2-5 provide the parts outside the CDR3, is KAGVTQTPRYLIKTRGQQVTLSCSPISGHRSVSWYQQTPGQGLQFLFEYFSETQRNKGNFPGRFSGRQFSNSRSEMNVSTLELGDSALYLCASSGGRNQETQYFGPGTRLLVL.

The J gene is TRBJ2-1, the V gene TRBV5-4; 12 nucleotides line up with TRBD2. Germline V gene lookup returns CDR1 SGHNT and CDR2 YYREEE (reference sequence). Trimming removed 3 bases from V and 5 bases from J; junction bases left unmatched: 9. The CDR3 covers 17 residues. CDR3 sequence reads: CASSSASGGARNNEQFF. As DNA, the CDR3 is TGTGCCAGCAGCTCCGCTAGCGGGGGGGCCAGGAACAATGAGCAGTTCTTC. Full variable domain (outside the CDR3, taken from reference TRBV5-4 and TRBJ2-1): ETGVTQSPTHLIKTRGQQVTLRCSSQSGHNTVSWYQQALGQGPQFIFQYYREEENGRGNFPPRFSGLQFPNYSSELNVNALELDDSALYLCASSSASGGARNNEQFFGPGTRLTVL.

The J gene is TRBJ2-1, the V gene TRBV6-5, with D unclear. Germline V gene data show CDR1 as MNHEY and CDR2 as SVGAGI. V lost 5 bases, J lost 6 bases, and 11 bases lay in between. The CDR3 totals 13 residues. DNA for the CDR3: TGTGCCAGCAGTCAGACCAACGGCAATGAGCAGTTCTTC. Translation gives CASSQTNGNEQFF.